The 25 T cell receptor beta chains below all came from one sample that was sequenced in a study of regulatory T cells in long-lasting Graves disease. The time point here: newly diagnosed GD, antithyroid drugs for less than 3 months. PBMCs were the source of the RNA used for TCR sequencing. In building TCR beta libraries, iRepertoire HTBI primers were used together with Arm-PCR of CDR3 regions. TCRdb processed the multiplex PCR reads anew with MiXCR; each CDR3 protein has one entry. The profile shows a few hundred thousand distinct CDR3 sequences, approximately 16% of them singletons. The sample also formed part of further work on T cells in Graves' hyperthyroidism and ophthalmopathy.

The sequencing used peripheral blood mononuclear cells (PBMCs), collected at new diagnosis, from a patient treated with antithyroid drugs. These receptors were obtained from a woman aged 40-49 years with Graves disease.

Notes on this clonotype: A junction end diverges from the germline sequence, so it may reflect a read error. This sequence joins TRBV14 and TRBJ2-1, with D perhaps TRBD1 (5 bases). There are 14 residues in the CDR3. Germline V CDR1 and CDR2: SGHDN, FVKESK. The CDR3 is CDSSHMDKDNEQFF. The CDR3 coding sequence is TGTGACAGCAGCCATATGGACAAAGACAATGAGCAGTTCTTC.

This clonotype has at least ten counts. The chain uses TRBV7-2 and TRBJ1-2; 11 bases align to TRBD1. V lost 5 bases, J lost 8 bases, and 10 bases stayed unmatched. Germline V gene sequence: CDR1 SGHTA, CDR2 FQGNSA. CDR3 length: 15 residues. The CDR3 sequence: CASSPRGQGGRGYTF. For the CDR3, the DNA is TGTGCCAGCAGCCCAAGGGGACAGGGGGGCCGAGGCTACACCTTC.

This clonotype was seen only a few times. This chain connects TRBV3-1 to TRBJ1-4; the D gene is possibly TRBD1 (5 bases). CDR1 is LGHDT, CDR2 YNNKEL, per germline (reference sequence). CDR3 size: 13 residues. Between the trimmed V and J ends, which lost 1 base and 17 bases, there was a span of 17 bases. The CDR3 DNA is TGTGCCAGCAGCCAAGGGCCAGACAGATCGCGTTTTTTT. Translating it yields CASSQGPDRSRFF.

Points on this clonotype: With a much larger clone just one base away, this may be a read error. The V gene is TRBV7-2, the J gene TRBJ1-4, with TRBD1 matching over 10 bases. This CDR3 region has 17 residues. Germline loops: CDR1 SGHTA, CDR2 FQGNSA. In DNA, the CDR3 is TGTGCCAGCAGCATATTACGGGGACAGGGGACTAATGAAAGACTGTTTTTT. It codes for CASSILRGQGTNERLFF.

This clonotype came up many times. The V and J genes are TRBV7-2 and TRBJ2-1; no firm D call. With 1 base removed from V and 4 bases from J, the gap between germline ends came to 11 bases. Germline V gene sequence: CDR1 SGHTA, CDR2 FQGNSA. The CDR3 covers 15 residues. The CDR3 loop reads CASSLGDIRYNEQFF. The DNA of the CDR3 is TGTGCCAGCAGCTTAGGAGACATCAGATACAATGAGCAGTTCTTC.

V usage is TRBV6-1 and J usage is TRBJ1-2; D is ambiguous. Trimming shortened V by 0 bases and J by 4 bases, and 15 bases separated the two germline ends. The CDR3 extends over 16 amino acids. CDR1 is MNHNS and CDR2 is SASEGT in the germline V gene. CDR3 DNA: TGTGCCAGCAGTGAAGCGCTTCGAGTTCGGGCCTATGGCTACACCTTC. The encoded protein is CASSEALRVRAYGYTF.

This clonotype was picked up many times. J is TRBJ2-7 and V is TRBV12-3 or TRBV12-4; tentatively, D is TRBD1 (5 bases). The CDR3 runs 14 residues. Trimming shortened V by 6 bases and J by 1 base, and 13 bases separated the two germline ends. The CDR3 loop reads CASSKGSGSYEQYF. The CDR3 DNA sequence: TGTGCCAGCAGCAAAGGCTCAGGGTCCTACGAGCAGTACTTC.

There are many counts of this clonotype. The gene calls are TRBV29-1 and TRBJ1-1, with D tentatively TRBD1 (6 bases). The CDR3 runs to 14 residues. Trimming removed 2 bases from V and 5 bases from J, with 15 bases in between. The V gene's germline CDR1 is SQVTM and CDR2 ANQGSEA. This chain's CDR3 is CSVEILGARTEAFF. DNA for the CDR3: TGCAGCGTTGAAATTCTGGGGGCAAGGACTGAAGCTTTCTTT.

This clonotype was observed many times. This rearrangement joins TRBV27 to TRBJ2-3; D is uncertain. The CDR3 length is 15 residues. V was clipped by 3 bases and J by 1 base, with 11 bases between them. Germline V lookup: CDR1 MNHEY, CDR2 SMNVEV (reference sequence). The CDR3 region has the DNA TGTGCCAGCAGTTTTGGTGCAGGACGCACAGATACGCAGTATTTT. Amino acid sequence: CASSFGAGRTDTQYF.

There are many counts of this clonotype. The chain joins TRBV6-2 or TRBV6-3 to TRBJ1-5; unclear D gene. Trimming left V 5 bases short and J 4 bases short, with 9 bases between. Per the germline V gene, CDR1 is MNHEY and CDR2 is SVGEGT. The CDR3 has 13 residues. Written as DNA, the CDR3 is TGTGCCAGCAGTGTAGGTTTAAATCAGCCCCAGCATTTT. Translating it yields CASSVGLNQPQHF.

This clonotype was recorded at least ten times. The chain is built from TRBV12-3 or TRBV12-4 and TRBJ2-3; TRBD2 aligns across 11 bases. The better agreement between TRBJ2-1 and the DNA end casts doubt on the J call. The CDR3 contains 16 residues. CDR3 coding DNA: TGTGCCAGCAGTGCTACCAATGGGCTAGCGGGAGGTGAGCAGTTCTTC. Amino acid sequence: CASSATNGLAGGEQFF.

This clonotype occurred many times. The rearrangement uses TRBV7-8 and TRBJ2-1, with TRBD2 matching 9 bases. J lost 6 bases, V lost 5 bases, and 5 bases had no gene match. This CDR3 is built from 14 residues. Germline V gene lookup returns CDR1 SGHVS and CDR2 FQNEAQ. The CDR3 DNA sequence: TGTGCCAGCAGCCTTAGCGGGAGCCGCAATGAGCAGTTCTTC. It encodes CASSLSGSRNEQFF.

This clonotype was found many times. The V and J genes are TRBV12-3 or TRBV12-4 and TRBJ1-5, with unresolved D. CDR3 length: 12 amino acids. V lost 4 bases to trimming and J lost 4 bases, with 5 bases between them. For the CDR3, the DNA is TGTGCCAGCAGTTCAGCGAATCAGCCCCAGCATTTT. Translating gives CASSSANQPQHF.

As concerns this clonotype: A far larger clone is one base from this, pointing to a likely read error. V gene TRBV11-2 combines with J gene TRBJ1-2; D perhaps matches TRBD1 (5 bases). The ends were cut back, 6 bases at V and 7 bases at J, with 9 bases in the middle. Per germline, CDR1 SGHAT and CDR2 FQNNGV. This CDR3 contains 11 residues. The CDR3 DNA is TGTGCCAGCAGTTCCGGGACTGGCTACACCTTC. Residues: CASSSGTGYTF.

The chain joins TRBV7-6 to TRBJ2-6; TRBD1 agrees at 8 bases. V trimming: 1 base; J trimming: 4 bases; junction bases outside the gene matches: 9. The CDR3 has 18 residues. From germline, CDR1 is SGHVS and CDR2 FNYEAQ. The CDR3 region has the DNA TGTGCCAGCAGCTTAGTGTCGGCAGGGGGCTCCGGGGCCAACGTCCTGACTTTC. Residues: CASSLVSAGGSGANVLTF. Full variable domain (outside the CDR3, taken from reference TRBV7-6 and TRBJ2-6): GAGVSQSPRYKVTKRGQDVALRCDPISGHVSLYWYRQALGQGPEFLTYFNYEAQQDKSGLPNDRFSAERPEGSISTLTIQRTEQRDSAMYRCASSLVSAGGSGANVLTFGAGSRLTVL.

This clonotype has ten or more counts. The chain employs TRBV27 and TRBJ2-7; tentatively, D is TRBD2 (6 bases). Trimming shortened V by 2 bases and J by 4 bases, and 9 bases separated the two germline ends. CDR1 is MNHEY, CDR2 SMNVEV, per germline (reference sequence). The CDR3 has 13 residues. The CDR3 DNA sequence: TGTGCCAGCAGTTTACGGGAGAAATACGAGCAGTACTTC. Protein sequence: CASSLREKYEQYF.

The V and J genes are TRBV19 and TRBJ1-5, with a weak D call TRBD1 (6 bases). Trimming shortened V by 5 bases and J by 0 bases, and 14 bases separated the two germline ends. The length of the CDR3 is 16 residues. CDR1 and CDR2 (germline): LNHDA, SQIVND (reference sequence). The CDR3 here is CASSPLQGNSNQPQHF. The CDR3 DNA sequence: TGTGCCAGTAGTCCGTTACAGGGAAATAGCAATCAGCCCCAGCATTTT.

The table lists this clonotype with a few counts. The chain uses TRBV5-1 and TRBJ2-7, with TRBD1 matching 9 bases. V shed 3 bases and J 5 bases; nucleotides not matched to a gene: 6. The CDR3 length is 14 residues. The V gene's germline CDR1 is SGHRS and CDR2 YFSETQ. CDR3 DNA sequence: TGCGCCAGCAGCTGGGGGACAGGGCGCAACGAGCAGTACTTC. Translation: CASSWGTGRNEQYF.

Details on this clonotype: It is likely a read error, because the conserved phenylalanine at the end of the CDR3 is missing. The CDR3 DNA is TGTGCCAGCAGCCTGCGACTAGCGGGAGCTAGTGAGCAGTTCCTC. Amino acid sequence: CASSLRLAGASEQFL. This rearrangement joins TRBV2 to TRBJ2-1; 12 bases are shared with TRBD2. Germline loops: CDR1 SNHLY, CDR2 FYNNEI. The CDR3 spans 15 residues. V lost 6 bases, J lost 9 bases, and 9 bases stayed unmatched.

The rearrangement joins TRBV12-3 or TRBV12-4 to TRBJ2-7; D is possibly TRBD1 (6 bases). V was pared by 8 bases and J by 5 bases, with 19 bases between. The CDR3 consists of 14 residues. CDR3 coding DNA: TGTGCCAGCGGCACAGGGCTTACCTTGAACGAGCAGTACTTC. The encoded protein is CASGTGLTLNEQYF.

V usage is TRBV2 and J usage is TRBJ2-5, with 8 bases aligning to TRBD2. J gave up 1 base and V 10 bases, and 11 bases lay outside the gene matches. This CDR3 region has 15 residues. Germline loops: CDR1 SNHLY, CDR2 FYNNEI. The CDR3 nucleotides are TGTGCCAACTCGAGGATTAGCGGGACCCAAGAGACCCAGTACTTC. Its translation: CANSRISGTQETQYF. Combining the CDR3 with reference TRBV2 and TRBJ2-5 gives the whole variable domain EPEVTQTPSHQVTQMGQEVILRCVPISNHLYFYWYRQILGQKVEFLVSFYNNEISEKSEIFDDQFSVERPDGSNFTLKIRSTKLEDSAMYFCANSRISGTQETQYFGPGTRLLVL.

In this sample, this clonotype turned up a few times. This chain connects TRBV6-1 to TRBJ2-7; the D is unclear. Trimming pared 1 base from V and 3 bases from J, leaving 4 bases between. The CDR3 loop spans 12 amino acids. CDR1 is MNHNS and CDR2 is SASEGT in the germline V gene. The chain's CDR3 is CASSEVGYEQYF. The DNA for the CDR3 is TGTGCCAGCAGTGAAGTGGGCTACGAGCAGTACTTC.

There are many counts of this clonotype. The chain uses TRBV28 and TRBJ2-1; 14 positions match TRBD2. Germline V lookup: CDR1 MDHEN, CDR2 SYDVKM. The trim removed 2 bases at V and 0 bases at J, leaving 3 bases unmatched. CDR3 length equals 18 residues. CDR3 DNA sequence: TGTGCCAGCAGTTTAGGGGGACTAGCGGGAGACTCCTACAATGAGCAGTTCTTC. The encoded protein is CASSLGGLAGDSYNEQFF.

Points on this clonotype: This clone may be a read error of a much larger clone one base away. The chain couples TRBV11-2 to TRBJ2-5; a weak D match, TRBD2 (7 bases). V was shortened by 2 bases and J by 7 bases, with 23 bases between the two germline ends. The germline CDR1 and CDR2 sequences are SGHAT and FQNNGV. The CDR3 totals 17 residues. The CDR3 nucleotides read TGTGCCAGCAGCTTAAGTATGATCGGGGGGCTAGGGGGGACCCAGTACTTC. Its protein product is CASSLSMIGGLGGTQYF.

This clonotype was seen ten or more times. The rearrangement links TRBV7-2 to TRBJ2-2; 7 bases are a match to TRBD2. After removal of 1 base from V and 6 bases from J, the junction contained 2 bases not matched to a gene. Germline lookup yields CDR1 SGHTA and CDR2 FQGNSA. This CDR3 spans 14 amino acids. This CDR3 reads CASSLGLAAGELFF. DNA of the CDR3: TGTGCCAGCAGCTTAGGTCTAGCGGCCGGGGAGCTGTTTTTT.